The 3 T cell receptor beta chains below all came from one sample that was sequenced in a study of T cell changes during pregnancy in multiple sclerosis. Measured with immunoSEQ multiplex PCR; TCRdb has only the in-frame clones, and not every one. The sample gives roughly 29,000 clones, approximately 90% of which show up once; more than 3% is in the top ten. Sequenced here: CD4+ T cells from peripheral blood mononuclear cells, sampled in the first trimester of pregnancy. The receptor source for this set is a female donor in good health, enrolled as a control in a pregnancy study.

The chain combines TRBV6-1 with TRBJ2-5; D not certain. Germline V CDR1 and CDR2: MNHNS, SASEGT. The V and J ends lost 10 bases and 1 base respectively, with 10 bases between them. CDR3 length: 12 residues. CDR3 in DNA: TGTGCCATCCCTACGGGCCAAGAGACCCAGTACTTC. Protein: CAIPTGQETQYF.

The chain recombines TRBV5-6 with TRBJ2-7; 12 bases are shared with TRBD1. The CDR3 loop spans 18 amino acids. The J segment lost 3 bases and the V segment lost 2 bases, leaving 12 bases of the junction unmatched. The germline CDR1 and CDR2 sequences are SGHDT and YYEEEE. The CDR3 DNA reads TGTGCCAGCAGCTTCCGGGACAGGGGGCGCCCTGGACGCTACGAGCAGTACTTC. This codes for CASSFRDRGRPGRYEQYF.

V is TRBV4-1 and J is TRBJ1-2; the match to TRBD1 covers 10 bases. This CDR3 comprises 15 residues. V lost 3 bases to trimming and J lost 4 bases; unmatched junction nucleotides: 5. Germline V gene sequence: CDR1 MGHRA, CDR2 YSYEKL. In DNA, the CDR3 is TGCGCCAGCAGCCACGGGGACAGGGGAGCCTATGGCTACACCTTC. Protein: CASSHGDRGAYGYTF.